A selection of T cell receptor beta chains follows, all from one sample in a study of blood T cell repertoires in COVID-19. The assay was immunoSEQ multiplex PCR, and TCRdb's table has in-frame clones only and misses some. The sample shows about 75,000 clones, around nine tenths of them seen only once. Sequenced: peripheral blood. The receptors here all came from a human donor in a cohort sampled during active COVID-19. The CDR3 runs from the conserved cysteine through the conserved F or W. D genes are given only for firm matches. The listing skips clone size in some rows; elsewhere it reads once, few, many or a size class.

CDR3 | DNA | J | D | size | V
CASSLQSSGSLAGELFF | TGCGCCAGCAGCTTGCAGTCTAGCGGCTCACTGGCCGGGGAGCTGTTTTTT | TRBJ2-2 | TRBD2 | - | TRBV5-1
CASSQSTPSNQPQHF | TGTGCCAGCAGCCAATCCACACCGAGCAATCAGCCCCAGCATTTT | TRBJ1-5 | - | - | TRBV7-8
CASSPRRGANEKLFF | TGTGCCAGCAGTCCCAGGCGGGGGGCTAATGAAAAACTGTTTTTT | TRBJ1-4 | - | - | TRBV27
CASSMREGYGYTF | TGTGCCAGTAGTATGAGGGAAGGGTATGGCTACACCTTC | TRBJ1-2 | - | few | TRBV19
CASSFMGGGSGTF | TGTGCCAGCAGTTTCATGGGAGGGGGATCAGGCACCTTC | TRBJ1-2 | - | - | TRBV28
CASTGSWRNSPLHF | TGTGCCTCTACAGGGTCCTGGAGAAATTCACCCCTCCACTTT | TRBJ1-6 | - | - | TRBV30
CASSDPPGTSGMGGELFF | TGCGCCAGCAGTGACCCCCCCGGGACTAGCGGGATGGGCGGGGAGCTGTTTTTT | TRBJ2-2 | TRBD2 | few | TRBV10-1
CASSQVPGIRSYNEQFF | TGTGCCAGCAGTCAAGTCCCAGGGATACGATCCTACAATGAGCAGTTCTTC | TRBJ2-1 | - | - | TRBV7-6
CASSLNRGSYEQYF | TGTGCCAGCAGCCTCAACCGGGGCTCCTACGAGCAGTACTTC | TRBJ2-7 | - | - | TRBV27
CASNPRTSGRILSGELFF | TGTGCCAGCAATCCGAGGACTAGCGGGAGAATTTTAAGCGGGGAGCTGTTTTTT | TRBJ2-2 | TRBD2 | - | TRBV27
CASSSRTGGDQPQHF | TGTGCCAGTAGTAGCCGGACAGGGGGCGATCAGCCCCAGCATTTT | TRBJ1-5 | TRBD1 | - | TRBV19
CASSWGQSSYEQYF | TGTGCCAGCAGTTGGGGACAGAGCTCCTACGAGCAGTACTTC | TRBJ2-7 | TRBD1 | - | TRBV6-2/TRBV6-3
CASSLDLGGDEQFF | TGTGCCAGCAGCTTAGATCTTGGAGGCGATGAGCAGTTCTTC | TRBJ2-1 | - | once | TRBV11-2
CASSPPGLATGELFF | TGTGCCAGCAGCCCCCCGGGACTAGCGACCGGGGAGCTGTTTTTT | TRBJ2-2 | TRBD2 | - | TRBV9
CSARTGTSAFF | TGCAGTGCTAGGACCGGGACTAGCGCGTTCTTC | TRBJ2-1 | TRBD2 | - | TRBV20-1
CASRTTVFYGYTF | TGTGCCAGCAGAACGACAGTCTTCTATGGCTACACCTTC | TRBJ1-2 | - | - | TRBV6-5
CASSQQALGTEAFF | TGTGCCAGCAGCCAACAGGCGTTGGGCACTGAAGCTTTCTTT | TRBJ1-1 | - | - | TRBV16
CASSQGPVNGGYTF | TGTGCCAGCAGCCAGGGGCCCGTAAATGGTGGCTACACCTTC | TRBJ1-2 | - | - | TRBV7-3
CASSLTRTGGIEYGYTF | TGTGCCAGCAGTTTAACCCGCACAGGGGGGATCGAGTATGGCTACACCTTC | TRBJ1-2 | TRBD1 | - | TRBV28
CASSINDLDRSKKNIQYF | TGTGCCAGTAGTATTAATGACCTAGACAGGAGCAAAAAAAACATTCAGTACTTC | TRBJ2-4 | - | - | TRBV19
CASSQDRSLNYGYTF | TGTGCCAGCAGCCAGGACAGGTCTCTTAACTATGGCTACACCTTC | TRBJ1-2 | TRBD1 | - | TRBV7-9
CASSPLAGGSQETQYF | TGCGCCAGCAGCCCTCTAGCGGGAGGGTCCCAAGAGACCCAGTACTTC | TRBJ2-5 | TRBD2 | - | TRBV4-1
CASSTRQGESYEQYF | TGTGCCAGCTCAACGAGACAGGGAGAATCCTACGAGCAGTACTTC | TRBJ2-7 | TRBD1 | - | TRBV18
CASTSGRGTDTQYF | TGCGCCAGTACTAGCGGGAGAGGCACAGATACGCAGTATTTT | TRBJ2-3 | TRBD2 | - | TRBV5-1
CASSLGLATTGTNYGYTF | TGTGCCAGCAGCTTAGGACTTGCAACTACTGGAACTAACTATGGCTACACCTTC | TRBJ1-2 | - | - | TRBV7-2